The clone carrying this TCR beta chain showed up many times. Its specificity is unknown. The data originate from a study of T cells in Graves' hyperthyroidism and ophthalmopathy. Regarding the study as a whole: Ophthalmopathy stood apart from stable hyperthyroidism in a 13 V-J model.

The CDR3 has 15 residues. Trimming pared 7 bases from V and 2 bases from J, leaving 14 bases between. RNA transcripts yielded amplified TCR beta CDR3 regions. RT-PCR in the first round (using the HTBI primer set) targeted the TCR CDR3. TCRdb passed the multiplex PCR reads through MiXCR, listing each CDR3 protein once. Here the sample spans over 700,000 distinct CDR3 sequences, around 20% being singletons. This receptor was obtained from a woman aged 45-60 years with Graves' hyperthyroidism that later progressed to Graves' ophthalmopathy. V usage is TRBV12-3 or TRBV12-4 and J usage is TRBJ1-4; possibly TRBD1 for D (6 bases). The sequencing sample was made of blood. DNA of the CDR3: TGTGCCAGCAATTCCCGGGGGCTCACTAATGAAAAACTGTTTTTT. It encodes CASNSRGLTNEKLFF.